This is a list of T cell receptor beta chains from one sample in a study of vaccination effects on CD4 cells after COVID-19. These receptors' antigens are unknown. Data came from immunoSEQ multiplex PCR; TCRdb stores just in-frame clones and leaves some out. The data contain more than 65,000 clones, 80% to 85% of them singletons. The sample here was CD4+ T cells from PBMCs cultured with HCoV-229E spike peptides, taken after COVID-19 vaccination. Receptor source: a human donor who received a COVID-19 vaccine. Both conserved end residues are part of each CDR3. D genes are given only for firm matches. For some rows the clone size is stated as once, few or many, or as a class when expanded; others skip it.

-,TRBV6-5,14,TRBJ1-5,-,TGTGCCAGCAGTTCCGACAGTAGCAATCAGCCCCAGCATTTT,CASSSDSSNQPQHF
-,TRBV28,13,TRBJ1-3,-,TGTGCCAGCAGTTTACAGGGGCGAAACACCATATATTTT,CASSLQGRNTIYF
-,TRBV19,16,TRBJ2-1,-,TGTGCCAGTAGTATAGAGCGGGGTTCTCCCTACAATGAGCAGTTCTTC,CASSIERGSPYNEQFF
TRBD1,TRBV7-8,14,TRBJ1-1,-,TGTGCCAGCAGCTCAGGGACAGCGAACCTTGAAGCTTTCTTT,CASSSGTANLEAFF
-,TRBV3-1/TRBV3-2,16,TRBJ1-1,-,TGTGCCAGCAGCCAAGATTCGGGGGGAGCGAACACTGAAGCTTTCTTT,CASSQDSGGANTEAFF
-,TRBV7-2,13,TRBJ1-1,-,TGTGCCAGCAGCTTTTACACGAACACTGAAGCTTTCTTT,CASSFYTNTEAFF
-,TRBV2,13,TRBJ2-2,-,TGTGCCACCAGGGGGGAAAACACCGGGGAGCTGTTTTTT,CATRGENTGELFF
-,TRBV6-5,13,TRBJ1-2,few,TGTGCCAGCAGATTAACCAGTCAGGGTGGCTACACCTTC,CASRLTSQGGYTF
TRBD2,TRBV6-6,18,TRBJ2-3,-,TGTGCCAGCAGTCGCCTGCGGGGACTAGCGGGGGCCGGAGATACGCAGTATTTT,CASSRLRGLAGAGDTQYF
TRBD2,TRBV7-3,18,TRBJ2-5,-,TGTGCCAGCAGCCTCGGGACTAGCGGGGGGATGATACAAGAGACCCAGTACTTC,CASSLGTSGGMIQETQYF
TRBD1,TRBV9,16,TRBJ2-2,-,TGTGCCAGCAGCCCGCGGACAGGCACGAACACCGGGGAGCTGTTTTTT,CASSPRTGTNTGELFF
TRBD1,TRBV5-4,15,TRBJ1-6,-,TGTGCCAGCAGCTTGGGGCAGGGGGAATGGTCACCCCTCCACTTT,CASSLGQGEWSPLHF
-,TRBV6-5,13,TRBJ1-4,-,TGTGCCAGTACAAGTACAACTAATGAAAAACTGTTTTTT,CASTSTTNEKLFF
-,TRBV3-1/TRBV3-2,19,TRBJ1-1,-,TGTGCCAGCAGCCAAGATTTAGGGCGAAGGAGGGGCAGAGGCCCTGAAGCTTTCTTT,CASSQDLGRRRGRGPEAFF
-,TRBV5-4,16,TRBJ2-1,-,TGTGCCAGCAGCTTGGGAGCAGGGGGGATTAACAATGAGCAGTTCTTC,CASSLGAGGINNEQFF
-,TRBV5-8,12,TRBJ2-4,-,TGTGCCAGCAGCTTCGCGGGAAACATTCAGTACTTC,CASSFAGNIQYF
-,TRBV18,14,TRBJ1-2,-,TGTGCCAGCTCACCACCTGTTTCCGATTATGGCTACACCTTC,CASSPPVSDYGYTF
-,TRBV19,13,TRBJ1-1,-,TGTGCCAGTAAGGACGTCATGAACACTGAAGCTTTCTTT,CASKDVMNTEAFF
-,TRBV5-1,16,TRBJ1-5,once,TGCGCCAGCAGCTCAGGGGACACAAATAGCAATCAGCCCCAGCATTTT,CASSSGDTNSNQPQHF
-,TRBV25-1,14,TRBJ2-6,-,TGTGCCAGCAGTGATTACTCTGGGGCCAACGTCCTGACTTTC,CASSDYSGANVLTF
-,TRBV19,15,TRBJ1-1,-,TGTGCCAGTACCTTCGGTGGGGTAATTAACACTGAAGCTTTCTTT,CASTFGGVINTEAFF
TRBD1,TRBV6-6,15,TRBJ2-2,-,TGTGCCAGCGCCGGGGACAGGGGGCGTCCCGGGGAGCTGTTTTTT,CASAGDRGRPGELFF
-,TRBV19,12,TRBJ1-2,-,TGTGCCAGTAGGGACGGGAACTATGGCTACACCTTC,CASRDGNYGYTF
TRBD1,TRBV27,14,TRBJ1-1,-,TGTGCCAGCAGCCAGACAGGGGTGAACACTGAAGCTTTCTTT,CASSQTGVNTEAFF
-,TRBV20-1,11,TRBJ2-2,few,TGCAGTGCTAGGGACACCGGGGAGCTGTTTTTT,CSARDTGELFF
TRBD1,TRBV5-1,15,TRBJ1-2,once,TGCGCCAGCAGCGCAATTGGACAGGGACTGTATGGCTACACCTTC,CASSAIGQGLYGYTF
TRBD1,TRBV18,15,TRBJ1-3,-,TGTGCCAGCTCACCCTTGACAGGGACTGGAAACACCATATATTTT,CASSPLTGTGNTIYF
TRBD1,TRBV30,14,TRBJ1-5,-,TGTGCCTGGAGTATACAGGGGGGCAATCAGCCCCAGCATTTT,CAWSIQGGNQPQHF
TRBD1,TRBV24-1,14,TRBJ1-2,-,TGTGCCACCAGTGACCCGGGACAGTCCTATGGCTACACCTTC,CATSDPGQSYGYTF
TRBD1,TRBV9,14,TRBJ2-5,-,TGTGCCAGCAGCGCTACAGGGGGATCGGAGACCCAGTACTTC,CASSATGGSETQYF
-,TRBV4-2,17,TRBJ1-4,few,TGTGCCAGCAGCCAAGCATCTGCGACCACAACTAATGAAAAACTGTTTTTT,CASSQASATTTNEKLFF
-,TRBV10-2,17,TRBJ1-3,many,TGCGCCAGCAGTGAGTCGGGCAGCCCAGGCTCCGGAAACACCATATATTTT,CASSESGSPGSGNTIYF
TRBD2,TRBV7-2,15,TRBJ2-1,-,TGTGCCAGCAGCTTCTTCGCGGGGGGCTACAATGAGCAGTTCTTC,CASSFFAGGYNEQFF
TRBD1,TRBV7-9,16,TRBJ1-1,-,TGTGCCAGCAGCTTAGGCGTGGACAGGGCGAACACTGAAGCTTTCTTT,CASSLGVDRANTEAFF
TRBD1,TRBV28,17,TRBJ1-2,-,TGTGCCAGCGCGGGGGGGACAGAGAACTTAGTGAACTATGGCTACACCTTC,CASAGGTENLVNYGYTF
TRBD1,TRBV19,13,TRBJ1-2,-,TGTGCCAGTAGCCTGGACAGGGACTATGGCTACACCTTC,CASSLDRDYGYTF
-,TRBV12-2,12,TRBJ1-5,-,TGTGCAAGTCGGCTAGAAAATCAGCCCCAGCATTTT,CASRLENQPQHF
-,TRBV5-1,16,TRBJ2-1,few,TGCGCCAGCAGCCTTTACGGGCCCCAGGCGTCGGGTGAGCAGTTCTTC,CASSLYGPQASGEQFF
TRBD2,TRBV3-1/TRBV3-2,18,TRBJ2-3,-,TGTGCCAGCAGCCATAGACTAGCGGGGGGGTTTGGCACAGATACGCAGTATTTT,CASSHRLAGGFGTDTQYF
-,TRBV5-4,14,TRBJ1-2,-,TGTGCCAGCAGCTGGAGCGGGCTCAGCTATGGCTACACCTTC,CASSWSGLSYGYTF
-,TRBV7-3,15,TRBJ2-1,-,TGTGCCAGCAGCTTAAACGGACAACGAGGGGTTGAGCAGTTCTTC,CASSLNGQRGVEQFF
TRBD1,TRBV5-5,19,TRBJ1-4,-,TGTGCCAGCAGCTTGGAGGAGGGACAGCGCTTGTTGGCTAATGAAAAACTGTTTTTT,CASSLEEGQRLLANEKLFF
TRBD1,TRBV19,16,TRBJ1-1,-,TGTGCCACTACTAGCCCGGGACAGGGGTGGAACACTGAAGCTTTCTTT,CATTSPGQGWNTEAFF
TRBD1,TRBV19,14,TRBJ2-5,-,TGTGCCAGTAGTACGACAGGGGGCCGGGAGACCCAGTACTTC,CASSTTGGRETQYF
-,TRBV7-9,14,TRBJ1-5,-,TGTGCCAGCAGCCCGCCGTACCTCAATCAGCCCCAGCATTTT,CASSPPYLNQPQHF
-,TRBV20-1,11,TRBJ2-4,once,TGCAGTGCTAGGGAGGGAAGCGGCCTCCACTTC,CSAREGSGLHF
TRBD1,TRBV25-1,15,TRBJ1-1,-,TGTGCCAGCAGTGAATCCGGCAGGGGGGGACTGCGAGCTTTCTTT,CASSESGRGGLRAFF
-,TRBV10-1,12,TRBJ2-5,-,TGCGCCAGCAGTGAGTCCCAGGAGACCCAGTACTTC,CASSESQETQYF
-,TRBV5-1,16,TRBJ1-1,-,TGCGCCAGCAGCCTCACTACCGGAGGGACGAACACTGAAGCTTTCTTT,CASSLTTGGTNTEAFF
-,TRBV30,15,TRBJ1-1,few,TGTGCCTGGAGCCCCAAGACAGTTGGGAACACTGAAGCTTTCTTT,CAWSPKTVGNTEAFF
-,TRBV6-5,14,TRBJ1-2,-,TGTGCCAGCAGTTACTCGTATCCTAACTATGGCTACACCTTC,CASSYSYPNYGYTF
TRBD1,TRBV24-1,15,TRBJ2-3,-,TGTGCCACCAATTCTCCGGGACAGGCGGCAGATACGCAGTATTTT,CATNSPGQAADTQYF
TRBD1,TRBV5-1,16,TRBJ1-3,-,TGCGCCAGCAGCTACGGGACAGCCCTATCTGGAAACACCATATATTTT,CASSYGTALSGNTIYF
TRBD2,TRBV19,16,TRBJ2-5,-,TGTGCCAGTACAATTGGAGGCGGGAGGACCCAAGAGACCCAGTACTTC,CASTIGGGRTQETQYF
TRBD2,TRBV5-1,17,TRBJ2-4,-,TGCGCCAGCAGCCCTCTCATTACCGGGACTAGTGGCGGCATTCAGTACTTC,CASSPLITGTSGGIQYF
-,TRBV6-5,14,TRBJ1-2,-,TGTGCCAGCATTCCGTCGGGACCCAGCTATGGCTACACCTTC,CASIPSGPSYGYTF
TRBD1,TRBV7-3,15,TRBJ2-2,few,TGTGCCAGCAGTAGGGGACAGGCCAACACCGGGGAGCTGTTTTTT,CASSRGQANTGELFF